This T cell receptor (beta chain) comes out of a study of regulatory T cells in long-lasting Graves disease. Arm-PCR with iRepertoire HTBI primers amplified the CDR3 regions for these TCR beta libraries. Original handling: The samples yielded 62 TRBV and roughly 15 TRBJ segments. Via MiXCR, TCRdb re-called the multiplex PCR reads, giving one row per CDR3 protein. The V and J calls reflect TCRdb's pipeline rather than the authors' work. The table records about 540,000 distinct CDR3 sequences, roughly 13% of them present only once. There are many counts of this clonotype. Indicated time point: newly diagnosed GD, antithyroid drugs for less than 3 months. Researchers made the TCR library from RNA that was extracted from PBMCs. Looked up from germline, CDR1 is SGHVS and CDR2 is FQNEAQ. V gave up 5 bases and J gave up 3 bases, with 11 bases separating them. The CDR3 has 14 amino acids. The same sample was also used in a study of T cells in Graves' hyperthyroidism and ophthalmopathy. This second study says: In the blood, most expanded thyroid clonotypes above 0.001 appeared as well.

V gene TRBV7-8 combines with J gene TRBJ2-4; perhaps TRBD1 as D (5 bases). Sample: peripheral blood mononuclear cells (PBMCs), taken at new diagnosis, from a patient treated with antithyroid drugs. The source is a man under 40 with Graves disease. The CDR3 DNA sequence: TGTGCCAGCAGCGCCGACAGAGACAAAAACATTCAGTACTTC. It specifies CASSADRDKNIQYF.